This entry describes one T cell receptor beta chain. Its antigen remains unidentified. No base quality information exists; no much larger clone differs at one position. This entry belongs to a study of T-cell memory formation after mild COVID-19 listed by TCRdb under 2021. Turning to the overall study: TCR sequence clusters from the two donors were found to be largely donor specific. Longitudinal TCRalpha and TCRbeta repertoire sequencing tracked T-cell clones expanding and contracting after mild COVID-19 in a couple of donors. The cohort comprised two young, previously healthy adult volunteers, one female and one male.

The CDR1 and CDR2 encoded by the germline V gene are SGDLS and YYNGEE. There are 15 amino acids in the CDR3, from cysteine to phenylalanine inclusive. The only DNA kept is the CDR3, 45 bases in frame from the first base. Between the V and J ends, shortened by 8 bases and 8 bases respectively, the junction contains 23 bases. The paper as a whole reports these results and caveats: Whether the second-wave clones peaking on day 37 were SARS-CoV-2 specific was not confirmed. Only two mild cases were covered by the study, and larger cohorts that include severe cases with pre-infection samples were considered necessary. Clones contracting from day 15 to 85 had balanced CD4/CD8 phenotypes, while a second wave expanding from day 15 to 37 was biased towards CD4+. Contracting CD4+ clones were found mainly in CM and EM memory subsets, while CD8+ clones were enriched in EMRA. Some responding clones were detected in pre-infection memory, suggesting pre-existing cross-reactive memory T cells joined the SARS-CoV-2 response.

Ficoll-Paque density gradient centrifugation was the method used to isolate PBMCs. The listed sequencing device is Illumina NovaSeq 6000. cDNA libraries for TCRalpha and TCRbeta were prepared by 5'RACE using constant-segment primers, with sample barcodes and unique molecular identifiers added. RNA was extracted from every sample with Trizol reagent. Amplification of the libraries took two PCR steps, and the second step added a second sample barcode plus Illumina TruSeq adapters. The libraries were sequenced on an Illumina NovaSeq using 2 x 150 bp paired-end reads. The paper's data handling went like this. Demultiplexing of reads and collapsing into UMI-guided consensus sequences were performed with migec v1.2.7. Using mixcr v2.1.11, UMI consensuses were aligned to TRA and TRB V and J templates and then assembled into clonotypes. Expanded or contracted clonotypes were those called significant by both edgeR and NoisET, with noise models trained on biological replicates. For edgeR calls, the thresholds were a false discovery rate-adjusted p below 0.01 and a log2 fold-change of 1. As an exploratory analysis of dynamics, PCA with hierarchical clustering was applied to max-normalized trajectories of the 1000 most abundant clonotypes. Each responding clone was given a CD4 or CD8 phenotype based on the CD4+ and CD8+ repertoires, which had been sequenced separately. The public sequencing data were trimmed at Q25 with fastp and processed into clonotypes with MiXCR by TCRdb, which kept only in-frame beta chains. One record per CDR3 amino acid sequence lists the most common genes and DNA. Clone size and V and J calls follow TCRdb, not the original study. For this sample there are hundreds of thousands of distinct CDR3 sequences; around 27% appear just once. Roughly 13% of the sample lies in the top ten.

The clonotype comes from an adult woman who had mild COVID-19 (a few samples of this study predate the infection). The sample titles of this study are shuffled in the database, so cell type and time point are left out; the donor was told from shared clones. Sequencing was performed on PBMCs or a T cell subset sorted from them (not recorded which). The sequence joins TRBV9 to TRBJ2-1; TRBD2 is a weak D gene call, 6 bases matching. The DNA sequence is given as TGTGCCAGTACTTCCGGGGACTGGGGGACCGATGAGCAGTTCTTC. This sequence encodes CASTSGDWGTDEQFF.